These 8 T cell receptor beta chains came from one sample sequenced in a study of T cells after posttransplantation cyclophosphamide. Clones were read by immunoSEQ multiplex PCR, and TCRdb kept only the in-frame ones, dropping some. Observed in the sample are tens of thousands of clones, none of them singletons. The material sequenced was PBMCs. Receptor source: a man aged 50 to 60 in good health, CMV-negative, and a related stem cell transplant donor.

This clone was found many times. The chain has TRBV9 and TRBJ2-7, with D tentatively TRBD2 (6 bases). Per the germline V gene, CDR1 is SGDLS and CDR2 is YYNGEE. This CDR3 contains 11 residues. Trimming removed 4 bases from V and 4 bases from J, with 6 bases in between. The CDR3 protein is CASSRGYEQYF. CDR3 bases: TGTGCCAGCAGCCGGGGGTACGAGCAGTACTTC.

This clone occurred many times. The V call is TRBV5-1, the J call TRBJ2-3; tentative D call: TRBD2 (5 bases). V was pared by 4 bases and J by 0 bases, with 12 bases between. The V gene's germline CDR1 is SGHRS and CDR2 YFSETQ. The CDR3 loop spans 15 amino acids. The CDR3 spells CASSVSGGSTDTQYF. DNA of the CDR3: TGCGCCAGCAGCGTGAGCGGAGGTAGCACAGATACGCAGTATTTT.

Ten or more counts support this clone. The chain employs TRBV18 and TRBJ1-1; 7 bases agree with TRBD1. CDR1 is KGHSH, CDR2 LQKENI, per germline. This CDR3 region has 13 residues. V shed 0 bases, J shed 8 bases, and the junction held 3 bases outside the gene matches. The CDR3: CASSPPSRGEAFF. Written as DNA, the CDR3 is TGTGCCAGCTCACCACCCTCCAGGGGGGAAGCTTTCTTT.

The rearrangement joins TRBV18 to TRBJ2-7, with 7 bases matching TRBD2. The CDR3 runs 12 residues. The V segment lost 3 bases and the J segment 7 bases; nucleotides outside the gene matches: 3. Germline V gene data show CDR1 as KGHSH and CDR2 as LQKENI. CDR3 sequence: CASSPPGGEQYF. CDR3 nucleotide sequence: TGTGCCAGCTCACCCCCGGGAGGAGAGCAGTACTTC.

The sample holds many counts of this clone. This chain joins TRBV18 and TRBJ2-1; TRBD2 matches at 14 bases. V was pared by 4 bases and J by 7 bases, with 3 bases of the junction left unmatched. Germline values: CDR1 KGHSH, CDR2 LQKENI. This CDR3 is built from 15 residues. The CDR3 nucleotides are TGTGCCAGCTCACGGGGACTAGCGGGAGATAATGAGCAGTTCTTC. Translation: CASSRGLAGDNEQFF. The entire variable domain, with the rest obtained from reference TRBV18 and TRBJ2-1, is as follows: NAGVMQNPRHLVRRRGQEARLRCSPMKGHSHVYWYRQLPEEGLKFMVYLQKENIIDESGMPKERFSAEFPKEGPSILRIQQVVRGDSAAYFCASSRGLAGDNEQFFGPGTRLTVL.

This clone was found a few times. A much larger clone lies a single base off, so this may be a read error. CDR3 sequence reads: CASSILAGNGETQYF. CDR3 nucleotide sequence: TGTGCCAGTAGTATCTTGGCGGGGAATGGTGAGACCCAGTACTTC. J is TRBJ2-5 and V is TRBV19; tentatively, D is TRBD2 (6 bases). Germline V gene lookup returns CDR1 LNHDA and CDR2 SQIVND (reference sequence). The germline V and J ends were trimmed by 3 bases and 5 bases, with 16 bases remaining between them. CDR3 length equals 15 residues.

Many counts were recorded for this clone. The chain carries TRBV6-6 and TRBJ2-7; D is ambiguous. This CDR3 is 14 amino acids long. Germline lookup yields CDR1 MNHNY and CDR2 SVGAGI (reference sequence). Trimming removed 2 bases at V and 3 bases at J, with 11 bases between. The CDR3 region is CASSYPERSYEQYF. The CDR3 DNA reads TGTGCCAGCAGTTACCCTGAGAGGAGCTACGAGCAGTACTTC.

This clone was seen many times. V is TRBV5-1 and J is TRBJ1-1; no clear D. Germline V gene data show CDR1 as SGHRS and CDR2 as YFSETQ. The CDR3 covers 15 residues. Trimming shortened V by 4 bases and J by 1 base, and 14 bases separated the two germline ends. In nucleotides, the CDR3 is TGCGCCAGCAGCCCTGACCTGACGGGGAACACTGAAGCTTTCTTT. As protein: CASSPDLTGNTEAFF.